The source of this T cell receptor (beta chain) is a study of shared clonotypes between healthy human individuals. Across the whole study: Each donor's CD8 memory used one plate, CD8 naive two, each CD4 subset three.

A split of CD4+ cells into CD45RA+ naive and CD45RA-negative memory subsets was performed. The assay ran at deep level. Produced via immunoSEQ multiplex PCR; TCRdb's table is partial and in-frame only. The sample holds 2 million to 3 million clones; roughly 93% are singletons and the top ten take about 0.34%. The V gene end was trimmed by 0 bases and the J gene end by 3 bases; junction bases not matched to a gene: 0. CDR3 length equals 14 residues. The germline V gene has CDR1 MNHNS and CDR2 SASEGT. Regarding this clone: This specimen includes other DNA sequences encoding the same CDR3.

This receptor was obtained from a man aged 18 to 29 in good health. Some clones in this sample may be carry-over from other donors' samples. The chain is built from TRBV6-1 and TRBJ2-7, with 9 positions matching TRBD1. The material sequenced was naive CD4+ T cells from PBMCs. The sample's subset: CD45RA+ positively selected. CDR3 protein: CASSEAGQGYEQYF. In DNA, the CDR3 is TGTGCCAGCAGTGAAGCGGGACAGGGCTACGAGCAGTACTTC.